This T cell receptor beta chain was obtained from a study of PD-1 blockade in classical Hodgkin lymphoma. General study findings and limits: Patients were excluded if nivolumab began under 1 year after ASCT (the autologous transplant).

This clone was seen once. Its antigen is currently unknown. V lost 6 bases and J 4 bases, leaving 13 bases between the germline ends. CDR1 and CDR2 (germline): SGHRS, YFSETQ. CDR3 length: 13 amino acids. Using immunoSEQ multiplex PCR, the repertoire was profiled, and TCRdb retains in-frame clones only, with some absent. Of some 22,000 clones listed, under 75% are singletons. As to time point: cycle 4 day 1 (C4D1), after less than seven weeks of nivolumab. Patients all relapsed after autologous stem cell transplantation, and there was variation in brentuximab vedotin exposure. Magnetic negative selection was used to purify CD4+ T cells from PBMCs that had been thawed.

J is TRBJ1-1 and V is TRBV5-1; D not certain. The source of this sequence is a human donor with classical Hodgkin lymphoma. Sequenced material: CD4+ T cells from blood, taken before the fourth cycle of nivolumab. The DNA for the CDR3 is TGCGCCAGCAAGGCTGGATTCGGCACTGAAGCTTTCTTT. This sequence encodes CASKAGFGTEAFF.